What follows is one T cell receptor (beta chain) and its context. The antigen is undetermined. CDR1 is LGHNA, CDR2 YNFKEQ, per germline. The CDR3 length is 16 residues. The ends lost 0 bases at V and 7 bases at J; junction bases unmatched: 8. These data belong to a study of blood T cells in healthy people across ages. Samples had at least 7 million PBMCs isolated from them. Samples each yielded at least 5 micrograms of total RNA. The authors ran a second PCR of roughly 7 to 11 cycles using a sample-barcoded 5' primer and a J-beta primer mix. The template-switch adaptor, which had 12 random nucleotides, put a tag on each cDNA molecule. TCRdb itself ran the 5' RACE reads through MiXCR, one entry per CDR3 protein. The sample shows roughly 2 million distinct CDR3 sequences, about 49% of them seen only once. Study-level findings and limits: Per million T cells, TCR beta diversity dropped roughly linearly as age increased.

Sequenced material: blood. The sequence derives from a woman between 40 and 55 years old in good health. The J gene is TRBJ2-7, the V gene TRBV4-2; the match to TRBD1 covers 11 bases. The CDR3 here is CASSQDRTGGSREQYF. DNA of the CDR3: TGTGCCAGCAGCCAAGATCGGACAGGGGGCTCACGTGAGCAGTACTTC.